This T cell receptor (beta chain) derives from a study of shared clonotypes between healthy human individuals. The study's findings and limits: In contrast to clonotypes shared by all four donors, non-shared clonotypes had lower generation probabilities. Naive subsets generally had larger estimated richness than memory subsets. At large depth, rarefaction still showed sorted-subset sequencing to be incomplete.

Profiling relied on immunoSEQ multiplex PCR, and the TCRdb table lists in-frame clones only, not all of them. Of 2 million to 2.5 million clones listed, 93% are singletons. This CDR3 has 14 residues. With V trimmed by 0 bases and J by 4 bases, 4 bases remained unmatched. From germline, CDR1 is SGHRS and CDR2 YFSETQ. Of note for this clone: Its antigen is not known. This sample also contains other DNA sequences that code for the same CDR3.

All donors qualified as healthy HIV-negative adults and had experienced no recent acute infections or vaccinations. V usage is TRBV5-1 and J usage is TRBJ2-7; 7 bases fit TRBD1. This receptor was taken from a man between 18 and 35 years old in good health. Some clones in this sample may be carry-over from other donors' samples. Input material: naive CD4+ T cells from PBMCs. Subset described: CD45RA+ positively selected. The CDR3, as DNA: TGCGCCAGCAGCTTGGAAGGGACAGCGTACGAGCAGTACTTC. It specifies CASSLEGTAYEQYF.